Presented here are 23 T cell receptor beta chains from one specimen sequenced in a study of control samples from healthy donors and cancer patients (dated by TCRdb to 2019 to 2021). Library method: the immunoSEQ multiplex PCR assay. TCRdb's version of the immuneACCESS table is confined to in-frame rearrangements and falls short of the full clone set. An unresolved V gene accounts for under half of the shortfall where checked; the remainder is of unknown origin. The sample contains 120,000 or so clones, roughly 86% of them found a single time. Jointly, the top ten make up about 2.9% of the sample. Sample: blood. Receptors were obtained from a man in his fifties or sixties in good health.

In its sample, this clone was seen once. The chain joins TRBV6-5 to TRBJ1-2, with 8 bases matching TRBD1. The germline gives CDR1 MNHEY, CDR2 SVGAGI. The CDR3 loop spans 13 amino acids. V dropped 7 bases and J dropped 6; count of bases not matched to a gene: 7. The CDR3 nucleotides read TGTGCCAGCACTCCGGACAGGGCCCATGGCTACACCTTC. This sequence encodes CASTPDRAHGYTF.

The rearrangement links TRBV4-1 to TRBJ2-1; 7 nucleotides agree with TRBD2. The CDR3 contains 20 residues. The V gene end was trimmed by 0 bases and the J gene end by 4 bases; junction bases not matched to a gene: 18. Germline CDR1 is MGHRA and CDR2 is YSYEKL. CDR3 residues: CASSQEWTSGAGLGYNEQFF. DNA for the CDR3: TGCGCCAGCAGCCAAGAATGGACCAGCGGGGCTGGTTTGGGGTACAATGAGCAGTTCTTC.

V gene TRBV6-1 combines with J gene TRBJ1-4; tentatively, D is TRBD1 (5 bases). The V end lost 1 base, the J end lost 3 bases, and 6 bases lay between the germline ends. The CDR3 has 14 residues. The V gene's germline CDR1 is MNHNS and CDR2 SASEGT. CDR3 amino acids: CASSEGRANEKLFF. CDR3 DNA: TGTGCCAGCAGTGAAGGCAGGGCTAATGAAAAACTGTTTTTT.

This chain connects TRBV7-9 to TRBJ1-4; D ambiguous. The V end was cut by 5 bases, the J end by 7 bases, with 8 bases between. Germline V gives CDR1 SEHNR, CDR2 FQNEAQ (reference sequence). This CDR3 comprises 12 residues. The CDR3 protein is CASSAWGEKLFF. For the CDR3, the DNA is TGTGCCAGCAGCGCATGGGGTGAAAAACTGTTTTTT.

This chain joins TRBV7-2 and TRBJ2-5; 11 bases map to TRBD2. With 4 bases clipped from V and 3 bases from J, the junction kept 7 bases outside the gene matches. Germline-derived CDR1 and CDR2 are SGHTA and FQGNSA. The CDR3 totals 16 residues. The CDR3 DNA reads TGTGCCAGCAGCTCCCGGGGACTAGCGGAGAAAGAGACCCAGTACTTC. It is translated as CASSSRGLAEKETQYF.

This chain links TRBV6-1 with TRBJ1-1; weak D call: TRBD1 (6 bases). Trimming shortened V by 2 bases and J by 3 bases, and 13 bases separated the two germline ends. The CDR3 sequence is 15 residues long. Germline-derived CDR1 and CDR2 are MNHNS and SASEGT. This chain's CDR3 is CASSELAGAYTEAFF. In DNA form, the CDR3 reads TGTGCCAGCAGTGAATTAGCGGGGGCGTACACTGAAGCTTTCTTT.

This chain uses TRBV27 with TRBJ2-5, with 8 bases that match TRBD2. The CDR3 covers 17 residues. The trim removed 5 bases at V and 5 bases at J, leaving 16 bases unmatched. The germline CDR1 and CDR2 sequences are MNHEY and SMNVEV (reference sequence). This chain's CDR3 is CASSARMGRGDLETQYF. In nucleotides, the CDR3 is TGTGCCAGCAGTGCCAGAATGGGGCGGGGGGACTTGGAGACCCAGTACTTC.

The chain combines TRBV28 with TRBJ2-7; D is undetermined. The CDR3 has 12 amino acids. Germline V gene data show CDR1 as MDHEN and CDR2 as SYDVKM. The V end lost 1 base, the J end lost 6 bases, and 7 bases lay between the germline ends. Here the CDR3 DNA reads TGTGCCAGCAGTTTATTTGCATCCGAGCAGTACTTC. This sequence encodes CASSLFASEQYF.

This chain links TRBV7-2 with TRBJ1-1, with TRBD1 matching 10 bases. The V gene's germline CDR1 is SGHTA and CDR2 FQGNSA. J was trimmed by 0 bases and V by 1 base; bases with no gene match: 5. The CDR3 has 17 amino acids. CDR3 coding DNA: TGTGCCAGCAGCTTAGGGGGGACAGGGGTCCTGAACACTGAAGCTTTCTTT. As protein: CASSLGGTGVLNTEAFF.

The chain employs TRBV27 and TRBJ2-7; D may be TRBD2 (5 bases). V dropped 6 bases and J dropped 5 bases, with 20 bases sitting between them. The germline V gene encodes CDR1 MNHEY and CDR2 SMNVEV (reference sequence). The CDR3 consists of 15 residues. The CDR3 nucleotides read TGTGCCAGCAGCCGAGGGTTGTTGATGGGCCACGAGCAGTACTTC. Translation: CASSRGLLMGHEQYF.

The genes are TRBV28 and TRBJ1-1; D is unclear. Per the germline V gene, CDR1 is MDHEN and CDR2 is SYDVKM. The V gene lost 7 bases and the J gene lost 5 bases, with 17 bases spanning the gap. The CDR3 spans 14 residues. CDR3 in amino acids: CASKRRMMGTEAFF. The CDR3 region has the DNA TGTGCCAGCAAGCGTCGGATGATGGGGACTGAAGCTTTCTTT.

This clone was seen only a few times. This rearrangement joins TRBV24-1 to TRBJ2-5, with D perhaps TRBD1 (6 bases). The V gene lost 4 bases and the J gene lost 1 base, with 12 bases spanning the gap. CDR1 is KGHDR and CDR2 is SFDVKD in the germline V gene. The length of the CDR3 is 15 residues. This chain's CDR3 is CATSEGGTLQETQYF. CDR3 nucleotides: TGTGCCACCAGTGAAGGGGGAACTCTCCAAGAGACCCAGTACTTC.

This rearrangement joins TRBV7-2 to TRBJ1-3; 7 nucleotides line up with TRBD1. Germline V lookup: CDR1 SGHTA, CDR2 FQGNSA. The junction had 8 bases not matched to a gene; V was cut back by 3 bases and J by 0 bases. This CDR3 has 17 amino acids. CDR3: CASSLDRQGPSGNTIYF. CDR3 coding DNA: TGTGCCAGCAGCTTGGACAGACAGGGACCCTCTGGAAACACCATATATTTT.

The V and J genes are TRBV10-3 and TRBJ1-6, with D perhaps TRBD1 (5 bases). The V gene lost 1 base and the J gene lost 6 bases, with 16 bases spanning the gap. The V gene's germline CDR1 is ENHRY and CDR2 SYGVKD. This CDR3 is built from 17 residues. The CDR3 reads CAISEFGGAGGNSPLHF. The CDR3 DNA follows: TGTGCCATCAGTGAGTTTGGTGGAGCTGGGGGTAATTCACCCCTCCACTTT.

The V and J genes are TRBV6-1 and TRBJ1-6; D not certain. Trimming left V 1 base short and J 9 bases short, with 13 bases between. Germline loops: CDR1 MNHNS, CDR2 SASEGT. The CDR3 runs to 15 residues. CDR3 protein: CASSEGSDTGSPLHF. Written as DNA, the CDR3 is TGTGCCAGCAGTGAAGGCTCCGACACGGGTTCACCCCTCCACTTT.

This chain uses TRBV20-1 with TRBJ1-1, with 8 bases matching TRBD1. The trim removed 3 bases at V and 3 bases at J, leaving 12 bases unmatched. CDR3 length: 16 amino acids. The germline V gene encodes CDR1 DFQATT and CDR2 SNEGSKA (reference sequence). CDR3 region: CSASDSRGRGYTEAFF. The DNA for the CDR3 is TGCAGTGCTAGTGATAGCAGGGGGCGCGGGTACACTGAAGCTTTCTTT.

V gene TRBV10-3 combines with J gene TRBJ2-7; D is uncertain. V gave up 9 bases and J gave up 3 bases, with 12 bases separating them. Germline CDR1 ENHRY, CDR2 SYGVKD. The CDR3 is made up of 12 amino acids. The CDR3 here is CAIGRKGYEQYF. CDR3 nucleotide sequence: TGTGCCATAGGCCGTAAGGGCTACGAGCAGTACTTC.

A note on this clone: The sample carries other DNA sequences with the same CDR3. The gene calls are TRBV3-1 (or the pseudogene TRBV3-2) and TRBJ1-2; no clear D. Trimming pared 1 base from V and 2 bases from J, leaving 11 bases between. This CDR3 contains 15 residues. The germline gives CDR1 LGHDT, CDR2 YNNKEL (reference sequence). The CDR3 bases are TGTGCCAGCAGCCAAGGTTTCGGTGCCAACTATGGCTACACCTTC. This sequence encodes CASSQGFGANYGYTF.

This clone was observed many times. This chain uses TRBV7-9 with TRBJ2-2, with a tentative D call TRBD1 (6 bases). Germline CDR1 reads SEHNR; CDR2 reads FQNEAQ (reference sequence). This CDR3 spans 15 amino acids. V was trimmed by 5 bases and J by 5 bases, leaving 15 bases between them. The CDR3 DNA is TGTGCCAGCAGCCACGGACAGCGAGGGACCGGGGAGCTGTTTTTT. Its translation is CASSHGQRGTGELFF.

The J gene is TRBJ2-2, the V gene TRBV3-1 (or the pseudogene TRBV3-2), with 8 nucleotides matching TRBD1. CDR1 LGHDT and CDR2 YNNKEL come from the germline V gene (reference sequence). The CDR3 is 17 residues long. Trimming cost V 4 bases and J 2 bases; bases outside gene matches: 9. The chain's CDR3 is CASSPRWDRKNTGELFF. In nucleotides, the CDR3 is TGTGCCAGCAGCCCCCGCTGGGACAGGAAAAACACCGGGGAGCTGTTTTTT.

The chain couples TRBV7-3 to TRBJ1-1, with D possibly being TRBD1 (5 bases). The CDR3 sequence is 13 residues long. In germline, CDR1 is SGHTA, CDR2 FQGTGA. Trimming took off 2 bases at V and 8 bases at J, with 12 bases between the two ends. CDR3 DNA sequence: TGTGCCAGCAGCTTATTCCCAGAGGGGGAAGCTTTCTTT. Translating gives CASSLFPEGEAFF.

The chain is built from TRBV6-5 and TRBJ1-1; D uncertain. The V end lost 2 bases, the J end lost 3 bases, and 7 bases lay between the germline ends. This CDR3 has 13 residues. Germline lookup yields CDR1 MNHEY and CDR2 SVGAGI. CDR3: CASSYELDTEAFF. The CDR3 nucleotides are TGTGCCAGCAGTTACGAGTTGGACACTGAAGCTTTCTTT.

Comments on this clone: This sample includes further DNA sequences coding for the same CDR3. The chain carries TRBV7-2 and TRBJ1-2; D uncertain. Trimming removed 1 base from V and 7 bases from J, with 7 bases in between. The CDR3 has 12 amino acids. The germline gives CDR1 SGHTA, CDR2 FQGNSA. CDR3 protein: CASSLEGFGYTF. CDR3 bases: TGTGCCAGCAGCTTAGAGGGTTTTGGCTACACCTTC.